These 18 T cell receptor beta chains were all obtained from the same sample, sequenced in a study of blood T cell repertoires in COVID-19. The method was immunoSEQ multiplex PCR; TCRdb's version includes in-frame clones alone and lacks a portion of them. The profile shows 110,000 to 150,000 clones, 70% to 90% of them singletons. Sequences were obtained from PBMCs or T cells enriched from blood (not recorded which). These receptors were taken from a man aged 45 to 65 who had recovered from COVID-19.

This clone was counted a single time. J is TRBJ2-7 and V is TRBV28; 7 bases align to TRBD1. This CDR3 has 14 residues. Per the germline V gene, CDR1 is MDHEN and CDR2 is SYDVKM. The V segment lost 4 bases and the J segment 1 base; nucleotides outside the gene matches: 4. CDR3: CASSYQGDSYEQYF. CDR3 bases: TGTGCCAGCAGTTACCAGGGGGATTCCTACGAGCAGTACTTC.

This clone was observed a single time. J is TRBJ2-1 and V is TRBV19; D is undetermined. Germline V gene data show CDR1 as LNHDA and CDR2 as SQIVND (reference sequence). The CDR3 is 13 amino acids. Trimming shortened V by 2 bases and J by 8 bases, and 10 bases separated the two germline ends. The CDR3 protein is CASSIPSPHEQFF. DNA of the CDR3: TGTGCCAGTAGTATACCCTCCCCCCATGAGCAGTTCTTC.

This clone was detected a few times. The CDR3 nucleotides read TGTGCCAGCAGTGAGCCGGGACAGGGTCCCAATCAGCCCCAGCATTTT. Encoded protein: CASSEPGQGPNQPQHF. The rearrangement links TRBV6-1 to TRBJ1-5; 9 positions match TRBD1. V shed 3 bases and J 3 bases; nucleotides not matched to a gene: 6. Germline CDR1 MNHNS, CDR2 SASEGT. The CDR3 consists of 16 residues.

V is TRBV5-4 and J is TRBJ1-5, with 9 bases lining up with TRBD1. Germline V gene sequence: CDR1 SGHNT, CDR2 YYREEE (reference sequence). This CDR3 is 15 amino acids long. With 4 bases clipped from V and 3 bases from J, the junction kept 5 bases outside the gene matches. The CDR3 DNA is TGTGCCAGCAGCAGGGGACAGGGAAACAATCAGCCCCAGCATTTT. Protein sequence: CASSRGQGNNQPQHF.

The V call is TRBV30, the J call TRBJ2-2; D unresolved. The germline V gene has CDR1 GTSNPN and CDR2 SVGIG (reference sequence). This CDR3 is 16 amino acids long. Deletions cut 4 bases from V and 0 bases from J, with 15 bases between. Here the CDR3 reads CAWTRPFPANTGELFF. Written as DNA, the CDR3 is TGTGCCTGGACCAGGCCGTTCCCCGCGAACACCGGGGAGCTGTTTTTT.

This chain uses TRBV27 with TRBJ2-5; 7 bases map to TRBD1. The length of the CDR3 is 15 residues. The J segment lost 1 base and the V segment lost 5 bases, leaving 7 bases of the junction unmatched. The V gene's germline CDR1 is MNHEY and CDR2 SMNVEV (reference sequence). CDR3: CASSRRQGPQETQYF. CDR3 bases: TGTGCCAGCAGTAGGAGACAGGGACCCCAAGAGACCCAGTACTTC.

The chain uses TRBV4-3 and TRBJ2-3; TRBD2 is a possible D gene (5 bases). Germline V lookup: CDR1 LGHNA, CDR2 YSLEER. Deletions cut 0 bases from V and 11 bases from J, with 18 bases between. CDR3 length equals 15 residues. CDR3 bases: TGCGCCAGCAGCCAAGATCTGAATACCGGGATATGGCAGTATTTT. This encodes CASSQDLNTGIWQYF.

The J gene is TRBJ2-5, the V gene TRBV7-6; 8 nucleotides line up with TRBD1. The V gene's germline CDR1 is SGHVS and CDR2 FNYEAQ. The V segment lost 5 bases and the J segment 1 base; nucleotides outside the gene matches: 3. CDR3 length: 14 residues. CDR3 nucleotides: TGTGCCAGCAGCGCCGGGACAGGCCAAGAGACCCAGTACTTC. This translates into CASSAGTGQETQYF.

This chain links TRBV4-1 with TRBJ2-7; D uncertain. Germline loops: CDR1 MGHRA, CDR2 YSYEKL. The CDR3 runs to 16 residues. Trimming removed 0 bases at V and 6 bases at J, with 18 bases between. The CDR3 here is CASSQEVGRSTGEQYF. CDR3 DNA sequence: TGCGCCAGCAGCCAAGAGGTCGGCAGGTCCACCGGCGAGCAGTACTTC.

The CDR3 bases are TGTGCCAGCAGTTCCGCCTTCCGCGGCTCCTACGAGCAGTACGTC. Translating gives CASSSAFRGSYEQYV. The chain is built from TRBV28 and TRBJ2-7; the D is unclear. V was clipped by 4 bases and J by 0 bases, with 13 bases between them. Germline CDR1 and CDR2: MDHEN and SYDVKM. This CDR3 is built from 15 residues.

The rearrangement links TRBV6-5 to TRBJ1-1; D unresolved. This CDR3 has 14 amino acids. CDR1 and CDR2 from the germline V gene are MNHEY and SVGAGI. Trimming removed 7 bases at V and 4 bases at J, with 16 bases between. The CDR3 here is CASTLQVGSTEAFF. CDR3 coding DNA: TGTGCCAGCACCCTTCAGGTGGGTAGCACTGAAGCTTTCTTT.

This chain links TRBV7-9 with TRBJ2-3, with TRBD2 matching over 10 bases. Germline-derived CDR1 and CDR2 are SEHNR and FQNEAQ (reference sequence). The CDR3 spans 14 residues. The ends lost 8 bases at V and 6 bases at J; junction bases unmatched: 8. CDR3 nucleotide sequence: TGTGCCAGCCGGAGCGGGAGGGGTTTGGATACGCAGTATTTT. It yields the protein CASRSGRGLDTQYF.

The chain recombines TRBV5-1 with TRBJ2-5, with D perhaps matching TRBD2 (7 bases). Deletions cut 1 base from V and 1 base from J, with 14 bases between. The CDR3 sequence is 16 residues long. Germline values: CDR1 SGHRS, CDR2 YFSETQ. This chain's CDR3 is CASSLRGGGLQETQYF. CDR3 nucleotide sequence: TGCGCCAGCAGCTTGAGAGGCGGGGGCCTCCAAGAGACCCAGTACTTC.

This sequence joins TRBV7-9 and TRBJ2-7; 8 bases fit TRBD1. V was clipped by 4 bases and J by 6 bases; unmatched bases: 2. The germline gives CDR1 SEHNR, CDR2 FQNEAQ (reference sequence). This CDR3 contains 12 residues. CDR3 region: CASSWTGFEQYF. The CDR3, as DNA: TGTGCCAGCAGCTGGACAGGGTTCGAGCAGTACTTC.

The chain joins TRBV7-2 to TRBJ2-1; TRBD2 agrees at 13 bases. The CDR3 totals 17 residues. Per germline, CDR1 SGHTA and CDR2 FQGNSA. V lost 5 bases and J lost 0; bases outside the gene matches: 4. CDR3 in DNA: TGTGCCAGCAGCCGTGGGACTAGCGGGACCTCCTACAATGAGCAGTTCTTC. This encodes CASSRGTSGTSYNEQFF.

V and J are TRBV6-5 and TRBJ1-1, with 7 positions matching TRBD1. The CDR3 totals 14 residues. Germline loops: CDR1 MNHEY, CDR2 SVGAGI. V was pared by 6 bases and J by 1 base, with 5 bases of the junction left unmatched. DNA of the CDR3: TGTGCCAGCAGATTCGGGACAGCGAACACTGAAGCTTTCTTT. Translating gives CASRFGTANTEAFF.

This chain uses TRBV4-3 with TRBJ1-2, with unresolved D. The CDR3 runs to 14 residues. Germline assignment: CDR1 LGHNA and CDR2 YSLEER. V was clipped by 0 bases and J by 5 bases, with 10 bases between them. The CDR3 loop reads CASSQERGWYGYTF. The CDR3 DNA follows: TGCGCCAGCAGCCAAGAGCGGGGTTGGTATGGCTACACCTTC.

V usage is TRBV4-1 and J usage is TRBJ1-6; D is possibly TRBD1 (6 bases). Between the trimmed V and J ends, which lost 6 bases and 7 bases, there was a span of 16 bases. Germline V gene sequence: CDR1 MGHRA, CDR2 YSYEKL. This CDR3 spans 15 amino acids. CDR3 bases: TGCGCCAGCAGACTCGTAGGACAGCCGAATTCACCCCTCCACTTT. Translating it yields CASRLVGQPNSPLHF.